This entry lists 22 T cell receptor beta chains sequenced from one sample in a study of T cell changes during pregnancy in multiple sclerosis. Only in-frame clones appear in the TCRdb table, and some are missing; sequencing was by immunoSEQ multiplex PCR. The sample yields over 10,000 clones, approximately 88% seen once. The specimen comprised CD8+ T cells from peripheral blood mononuclear cells, sampled in the second trimester of pregnancy. All receptors come from a female donor in good health, enrolled as a control in a pregnancy study.

This chain connects TRBV7-4 to TRBJ2-5, with D uncertain. CDR3 length: 14 residues. Germline CDR1 reads SGHVT; CDR2 reads SQSDAQ. V gave up 2 bases and J gave up 2 bases, with 9 bases separating them. In DNA form, the CDR3 reads TGTGCCAGCAGCTTAATGTCAGTTCAAGAGACCCAGTACTTC. Protein sequence: CASSLMSVQETQYF.

This chain joins TRBV10-3 and TRBJ2-1, with D possibly matching TRBD1 (6 bases). CDR1 is ENHRY and CDR2 is SYGVKD in the germline V gene. V gave up 4 bases and J gave up 5 bases, with 6 bases separating them. The CDR3 is 12 amino acids. The CDR3 coding sequence is TGTGCCATCAGTGCAGGGGACAATGAGCAGTTCTTC. Translation: CAISAGDNEQFF.

By sample fraction, this clone is medium-sized. This sequence joins TRBV11-2 and TRBJ2-1, with 10 nucleotides matching TRBD2. The germline gives CDR1 SGHAT, CDR2 FQNNGV. V gave up 3 bases and J gave up 5 bases; unmatched junction bases: 10. CDR3 length: 17 amino acids. The DNA of the CDR3 is TGTGCCAGCAGCTTTGGTCCGGGACTAGCGCAGAACAATGAGCAGTTCTTC. This translates into CASSFGPGLAQNNEQFF.

The CDR3 sequence: CASSFSLGVGTDTQYF. The CDR3 nucleotides are TGTGCCAGCAGTTTTTCCCTAGGCGTCGGCACAGATACGCAGTATTTT. The chain has TRBV28 and TRBJ2-3; D unclear. The CDR3 covers 16 residues. V lost 3 bases and J 1 base, leaving 14 bases between the germline ends. Germline V gene lookup returns CDR1 MDHEN and CDR2 SYDVKM.

This chain connects TRBV7-9 to TRBJ2-1, with 8 bases matching TRBD1. The ends lost 7 bases at V and 4 bases at J; junction bases unmatched: 15. CDR1 and CDR2 (germline): SEHNR, FQNEAQ (reference sequence). CDR3 length: 17 residues. The CDR3 bases are TGTGCCAGCATCGCCGGACCCGGGACAGGTATTTACAATGAGCAGTTCTTC. Protein sequence: CASIAGPGTGIYNEQFF.

The chain carries TRBV7-9 and TRBJ2-5, with 7 nucleotides matching TRBD1. V lost 6 bases, J lost 5 bases, and 6 bases stayed unmatched. Germline CDR1 reads SEHNR; CDR2 reads FQNEAQ (reference sequence). This CDR3 has 13 residues. CDR3 DNA: TGTGCCAGCAGGCGACAGGGCGGGGAGACCCAGTACTTC. Amino acids: CASRRQGGETQYF.

This clone was counted a single time. The V gene is TRBV7-9, the J gene TRBJ2-3, with 15 bases aligning to TRBD2. Per the germline V gene, CDR1 is SEHNR and CDR2 is FQNEAQ (reference sequence). The CDR3 loop spans 17 amino acids. V lost 5 bases to trimming and J lost 5 bases; unmatched junction nucleotides: 8. CDR3 DNA: TGTGCCAGCAGCCCAGGGACTAGCGGGGGGTTGAAAGATACGCAGTATTTT. It yields the protein CASSPGTSGGLKDTQYF.

V gene TRBV9 combines with J gene TRBJ2-7, with a possible D match to TRBD2 (5 bases). The CDR3 loop spans 16 amino acids. V was shortened by 4 bases and J by 4 bases, with 21 bases between the two germline ends. CDR1 is SGDLS, CDR2 YYNGEE, per germline. The CDR3 region has the DNA TGTGCCAGCAGCCTGCCCCGGCTAGCCGGGATTTACGAGCAGTACTTC. This codes for CASSLPRLAGIYEQYF.

The chain combines TRBV11-3 with TRBJ2-5; TRBD2 matches at 7 bases. Germline CDR1 is SGHNT and CDR2 is YENEEA. With V trimmed by 2 bases and J by 11 bases, 14 bases remained unmatched. This CDR3 spans 15 amino acids. CDR3 region: CASSLTTSQLGEQYF. CDR3 bases: TGTGCCAGCAGCTTAACGACTAGCCAACTGGGGGAGCAGTACTTC. Together with reference TRBV11-3 and TRBJ2-5, the CDR3 gives the full variable domain: EAGVVQSPRYKIIEKKQPVAFWCNPISGHNTLYWYLQNLGQGPELLIRYENEEAVDDSQLPKDRFSAERLKGVDSTLKIQPAELGDSAVYLCASSLTTSQLGEQYFGPGTRLLVL.

The chain employs TRBV15 and TRBJ1-1, with D perhaps matching TRBD1 (5 bases). The V gene lost 5 bases and the J gene lost 0 bases, with 13 bases spanning the gap. Germline V lookup: CDR1 LNHNV, CDR2 YYDKDF (reference sequence). The CDR3 totals 15 residues. CDR3 sequence reads: CATSLTGGMNTEAFF. The CDR3 DNA reads TGTGCCACCAGCCTGACCGGGGGAATGAACACTGAAGCTTTCTTT. Combining the CDR3 with reference TRBV15 and TRBJ1-1 gives the whole variable domain DAMVIQNPRYQVTQFGKPVTLSCSQTLNHNVMYWYQQKSSQAPKLLFHYYDKDFNNEADTPDNFQSRRPNTSFCFLDIRSPGLGDTAMYLCATSLTGGMNTEAFFGQGTRLTVV.

This chain uses TRBV9 with TRBJ2-1; 10 bases are shared with TRBD2. Germline V gives CDR1 SGDLS, CDR2 YYNGEE. This CDR3 region has 16 residues. V dropped 4 bases and J dropped 0; count of bases not matched to a gene: 4. The CDR3 nucleotides are TGTGCCAGCAGCCCCAGACTAGCGGGCTCCTACAATGAGCAGTTCTTC. Encoded protein: CASSPRLAGSYNEQFF.

This clone was observed once. This chain joins TRBV29-1 and TRBJ2-1; TRBD1 agrees at 10 bases. Germline loops: CDR1 SQVTM, CDR2 ANQGSEA. The V gene end was trimmed by 8 bases and the J gene end by 3 bases; junction bases not matched to a gene: 10. The CDR3 is made up of 15 amino acids. CDR3 in DNA: TGCAGCCAAACGACCGGGACAGGGGACTACAATGAGCAGTTCTTC. Protein product: CSQTTGTGDYNEQFF.

The rearrangement links TRBV5-8 to TRBJ2-1; D may be TRBD2 (6 bases). Looked up from germline, CDR1 is SGHTS and CDR2 is YDEGEE. Trimming stripped 2 bases from V and 2 bases from J, with 14 bases between. The CDR3 runs to 16 residues. The CDR3 nucleotides read TGTGCCAGCAGCTTTACTGGGAGGCCGGCCTACAATGAGCAGTTCTTC. Translation gives CASSFTGRPAYNEQFF.

The CDR3 region has the DNA TGTGCCAGCAGTTTAGAGGACACCGACGAGCAGTACTTC. Its translation is CASSLEDTDEQYF. The chain has TRBV6-5 and TRBJ2-7; a possible D gene is TRBD1 (5 bases). Germline CDR1 MNHEY, CDR2 SVGAGI. V gave up 4 bases and J gave up 5 bases, with 12 bases separating them. The CDR3 spans 13 residues.

This clone has a single count. The chain uses TRBV30 and TRBJ2-1, with TRBD2 identical over 9 bases. The V segment lost 5 bases and the J segment 0 bases; nucleotides outside the gene matches: 2. There are 14 residues in the CDR3. Germline CDR1 is GTSNPN and CDR2 is SVGIG (reference sequence). The CDR3 DNA is TGTGCCTGGTTAGCGGGGGCCTCCTACAATGAGCAGTTCTTC. Amino acid sequence: CAWLAGASYNEQFF.

This clone qualifies as medium-sized. V is TRBV6-1 and J is TRBJ2-3; TRBD2 agrees at 14 bases. In germline, CDR1 is MNHNS, CDR2 SASEGT. This CDR3 region has 15 residues. J gave up 4 bases and V 4 bases, and 1 base lay outside the gene matches. The CDR3 DNA sequence: TGTGCCAGCAGTGGACTAGCGGGGGGGCCAGATACGCAGTATTTT. Its translation: CASSGLAGGPDTQYF.

This chain joins TRBV19 and TRBJ2-7; 11 bases are a match to TRBD2. This CDR3 has 16 residues. Germline values: CDR1 LNHDA, CDR2 SQIVND (reference sequence). V lost 5 bases, J lost 4 bases, and 10 bases stayed unmatched. DNA for the CDR3: TGTGCCAGTAGTCCGATAGCGGGAGGGTCTCCTTACGAGCAGTACTTC. Translation gives CASSPIAGGSPYEQYF.

The V gene is TRBV6-5, the J gene TRBJ2-7, with D perhaps TRBD2 (6 bases). V was clipped by 5 bases and J by 2 bases, with 13 bases between them. CDR1 is MNHEY and CDR2 is SVGAGI in the germline V gene. CDR3 length: 14 amino acids. This CDR3 is CASSAGTGAYEQYF. CDR3 bases: TGTGCCAGCAGTGCCGGGACTGGGGCCTACGAGCAGTACTTC.

The chain employs TRBV28 and TRBJ2-7; 9 nucleotides align to TRBD1. The CDR3 totals 14 residues. J lost 4 bases, V lost 6 bases, and 7 bases had no gene match. Germline CDR1 is MDHEN and CDR2 is SYDVKM. The CDR3 is CASRAGTGLYEQYF. CDR3 DNA sequence: TGTGCCAGCAGGGCGGGGACAGGGTTATACGAGCAGTACTTC.

V usage is TRBV5-8 and J usage is TRBJ1-1, with a weak D call TRBD1 (5 bases). The CDR3 has 14 amino acids. Trimming shortened V by 1 base and J by 0 bases, and 7 bases separated the two germline ends. Looked up from germline, CDR1 is SGHTS and CDR2 is YDEGEE. This CDR3 is CASSLRTLNTEAFF. CDR3 DNA sequence: TGTGCCAGCAGCTTGCGGACACTGAACACTGAAGCTTTCTTT.

This chain uses TRBV19 with TRBJ2-1, with 10 bases lining up with TRBD1. The length of the CDR3 is 15 residues. CDR1 is LNHDA and CDR2 is SQIVND in the germline V gene (reference sequence). With 6 bases clipped from V and 8 bases from J, the junction kept 10 bases outside the gene matches. The CDR3: CASRSWDRGIDEQFF. The CDR3 nucleotides are TGTGCCAGTAGAAGTTGGGACAGGGGAATCGATGAGCAGTTCTTC.

In DNA, the CDR3 is TGCGCCAGCAGCCAAGATGTCGGTCTAGCGGGGGGAGCCAAAAACATTCAGTACTTC. Translation: CASSQDVGLAGGAKNIQYF. This rearrangement joins TRBV4-1 to TRBJ2-4, with 11 bases identical to TRBD2. V gave up 0 bases and J gave up 0 bases; unmatched junction bases: 7. The CDR3 contains 19 residues. Germline V lookup: CDR1 MGHRA, CDR2 YSYEKL.